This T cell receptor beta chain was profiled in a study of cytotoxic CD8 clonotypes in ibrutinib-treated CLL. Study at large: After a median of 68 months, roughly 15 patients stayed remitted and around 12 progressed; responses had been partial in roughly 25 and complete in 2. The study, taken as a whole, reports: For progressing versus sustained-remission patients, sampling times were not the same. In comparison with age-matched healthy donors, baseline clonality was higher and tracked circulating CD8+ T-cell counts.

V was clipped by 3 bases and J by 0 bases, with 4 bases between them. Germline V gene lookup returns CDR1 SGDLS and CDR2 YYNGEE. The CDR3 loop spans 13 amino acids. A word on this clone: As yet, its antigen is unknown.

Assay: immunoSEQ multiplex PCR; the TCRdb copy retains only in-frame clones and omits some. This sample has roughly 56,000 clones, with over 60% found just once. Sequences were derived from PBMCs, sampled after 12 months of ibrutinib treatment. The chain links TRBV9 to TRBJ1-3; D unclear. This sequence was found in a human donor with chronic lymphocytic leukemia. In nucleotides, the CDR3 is TGTGCCAGCAGCGCCGTCTCTGGAAACACCATATATTTT. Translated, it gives CASSAVSGNTIYF. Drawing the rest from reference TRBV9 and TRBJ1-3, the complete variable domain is DSGVTQTPKHLITATGQRVTLRCSPRSGDLSVYWYQQSLDQGLQFLIQYYNGEERAKGNILERFSAQQFPDLHSELNLSSLELGDSALYFCASSAVSGNTIYFGEGSWLTVV.